This T cell receptor (beta chain) was identified during a study of shared clonotypes between healthy human individuals. Donors were healthy HIV-negative adults without recent acute infections or vaccinations. Division of CD4+ cells produced a CD45RA+ naive subset and a CD45RA-negative memory subset. Germline lookup yields CDR1 SGHRS and CDR2 YFSETQ. V shed 0 bases and J 6 bases; nucleotides not matched to a gene: 1. This CDR3 region has 15 residues. TCRdb's table, derived via immunoSEQ multiplex PCR, lists solely in-frame clones and lacks some. The sample has approximately 2.1 million clones, 85% to 95% seen once. This clone showed up just a few times. As yet, its antigen is unknown. Other DNA sequences in the sample encode the same CDR3. General study points: Genetic and exposure-history diversity was limited by the few donors.

The clonotype originates from a man aged 18 to 30 in good health. Some clones in this sample may be carry-over from other donors' samples. V usage is TRBV5-1 and J usage is TRBJ2-2; TRBD2 matches 11 bases. Sequencing used naive CD4+ T cells from PBMCs. The subset denotes: CD45RA+ positively selected. CDR3 residues: CASSLGLAGPGELFF. The CDR3 DNA follows: TGCGCCAGCAGCTTGGGACTAGCGGGACCCGGGGAGCTGTTTTTT.